This T cell receptor (beta chain) was documented in a study of cytomegalovirus exposure and HLA in healthy donors. Findings of the study overall: As a later analysis showed, several of the most significant clusters appeared to be linked to common viral pathogens. High specificity and sensitivity for cytomegalovirus status were reported for the classifier. Relative to equally common others, HLA-associated TCR beta chains showed greater clonal expansion in a later analysis.

Comment on this clone: The antigen is not known.

The PCR made use of 60 Vbeta and 13 Jbeta primers. TCRdb keeps only in-frame clones here, not all; method: immunoSEQ multiplex PCR. The repertoire consists of 80,000 to 95,000 clones, with roughly three fifths occurring once and the leading ten covering just under 6.5%. After removal of 7 bases from V and 6 bases from J, the junction contained 6 bases not matched to a gene. This CDR3 has 15 residues. Germline V CDR1 and CDR2: LNHDA, SQIVND (reference sequence). The source material was PBMCs. This chain connects TRBV19 to TRBJ2-3; 14 bases agree with TRBD2. This receptor was obtained from a woman in her thirties in good health and CMV-seronegative. CDR3 in amino acids: CASMGLAGAKDTQYF. DNA for the CDR3: TGTGCCAGTATGGGACTAGCGGGAGCAAAGGATACGCAGTATTTT.